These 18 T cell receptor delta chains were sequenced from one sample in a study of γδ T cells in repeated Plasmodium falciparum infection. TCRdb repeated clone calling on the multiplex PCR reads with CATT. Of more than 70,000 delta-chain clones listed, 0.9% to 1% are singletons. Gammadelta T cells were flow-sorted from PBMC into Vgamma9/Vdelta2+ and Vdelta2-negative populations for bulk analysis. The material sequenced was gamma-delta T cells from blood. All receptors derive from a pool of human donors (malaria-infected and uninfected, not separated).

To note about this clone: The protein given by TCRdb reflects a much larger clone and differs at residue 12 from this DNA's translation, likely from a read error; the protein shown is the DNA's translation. The DNA of the CDR3 is TGTGCTCTTGGGGAACTAAGCACCGGGACGGCCGGTAAACTCATCTTT. Translation: CALGELSTGTAGKLIF. The chain uses TRDV1 and TRDJ1; D is unresolved. This CDR3 contains 16 residues. V lost 0 bases to trimming and J lost 7 bases, with 18 bases between them. Germline CDR1 and CDR2: TSWWSYY and QGS.

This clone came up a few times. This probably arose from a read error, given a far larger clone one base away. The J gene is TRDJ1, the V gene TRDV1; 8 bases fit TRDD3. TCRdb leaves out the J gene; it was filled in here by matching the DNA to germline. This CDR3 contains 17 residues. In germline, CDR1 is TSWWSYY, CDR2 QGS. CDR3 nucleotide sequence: TGTGCCCTTGGGTGGCGAGGGGGGATATTCCCCCCCGATAAACTCATCTTT. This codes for CALGWRGGIFPPDKLIF.

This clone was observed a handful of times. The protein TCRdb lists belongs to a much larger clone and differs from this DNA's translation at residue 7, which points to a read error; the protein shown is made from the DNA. The CDR3 reads CACDTMEDTHKLIF. DNA of the CDR3: TGTGCCTGTGACACAATGGAGGATACGCATAAACTCATCTTT. The chain couples TRDV2 to TRDJ1; 7 nucleotides align to TRDD3. V lost 1 base, J lost 6 bases, and 7 bases stayed unmatched. The CDR3 runs 14 residues. CDR1 GEAIGNYY and CDR2 EKD come from the germline V gene.

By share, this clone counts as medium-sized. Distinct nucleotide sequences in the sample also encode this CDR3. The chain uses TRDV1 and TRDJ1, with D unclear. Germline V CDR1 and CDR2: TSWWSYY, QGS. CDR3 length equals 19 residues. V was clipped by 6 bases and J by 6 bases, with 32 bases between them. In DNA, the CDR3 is TGTGCTCTTGGTAGGTCCCTGAAGGCCCGGGAGCGTCTAAGATATAAACTCATCTTT. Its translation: CALGRSLKARERLRYKLIF.

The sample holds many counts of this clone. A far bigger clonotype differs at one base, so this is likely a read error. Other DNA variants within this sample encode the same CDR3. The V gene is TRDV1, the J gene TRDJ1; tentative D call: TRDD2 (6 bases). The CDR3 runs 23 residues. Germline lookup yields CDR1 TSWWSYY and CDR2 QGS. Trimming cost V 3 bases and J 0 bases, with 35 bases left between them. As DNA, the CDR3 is TGTGCTCTTGGGGATCACATCCCTGTAGTGCCACCGGGTGTCCTACCGTACACCGATAAACTCATCTTT. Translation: CALGDHIPVVPPGVLPYTDKLIF.

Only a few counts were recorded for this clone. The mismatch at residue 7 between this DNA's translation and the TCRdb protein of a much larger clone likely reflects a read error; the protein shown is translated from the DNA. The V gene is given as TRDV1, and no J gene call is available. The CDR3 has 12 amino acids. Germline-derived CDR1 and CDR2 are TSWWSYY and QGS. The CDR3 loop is CALFELIGGLIF. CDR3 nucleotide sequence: TGTGCTCTCTTTGAGCTTATTGGGGGTCTCATCTTT.

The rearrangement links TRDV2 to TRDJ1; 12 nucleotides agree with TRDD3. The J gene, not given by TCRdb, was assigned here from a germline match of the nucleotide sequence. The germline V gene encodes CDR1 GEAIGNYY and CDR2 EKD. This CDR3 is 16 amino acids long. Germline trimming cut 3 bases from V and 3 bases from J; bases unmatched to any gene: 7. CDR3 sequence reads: CACDLVLGDTSDKLIF. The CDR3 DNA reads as TGTGCCTGTGACCTGGTACTGGGGGATACATCCGATAAACTCATCTTT.

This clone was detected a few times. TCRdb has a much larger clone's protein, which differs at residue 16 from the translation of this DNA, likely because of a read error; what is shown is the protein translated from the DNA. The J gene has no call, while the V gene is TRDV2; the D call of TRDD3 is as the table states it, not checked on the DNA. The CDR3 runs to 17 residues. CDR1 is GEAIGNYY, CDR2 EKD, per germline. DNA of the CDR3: TGTGCCTGTGACACCCGTCCGGGTCCGGGGTACACCGATAAACTCACCTTT. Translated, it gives CACDTRPGPGYTDKLTF.

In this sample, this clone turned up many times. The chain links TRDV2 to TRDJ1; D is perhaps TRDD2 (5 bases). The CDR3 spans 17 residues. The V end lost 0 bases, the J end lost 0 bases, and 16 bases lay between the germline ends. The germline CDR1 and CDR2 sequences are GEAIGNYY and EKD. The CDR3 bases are TGTGCCTGTGACACCGTTGCGGGTTTCCTGTACACCGATAAACTCATCTTT. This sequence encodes CACDTVAGFLYTDKLIF.

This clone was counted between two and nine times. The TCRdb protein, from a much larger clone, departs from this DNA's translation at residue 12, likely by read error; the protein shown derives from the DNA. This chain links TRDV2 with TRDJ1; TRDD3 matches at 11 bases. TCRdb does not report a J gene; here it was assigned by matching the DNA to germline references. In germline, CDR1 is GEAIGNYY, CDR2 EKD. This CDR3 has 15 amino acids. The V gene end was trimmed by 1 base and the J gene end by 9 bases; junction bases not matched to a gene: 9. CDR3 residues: CACDTINLGDTELIF. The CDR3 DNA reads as TGTGCCTGTGACACGATTAACCTGGGGGATACTGAACTCATCTTT.

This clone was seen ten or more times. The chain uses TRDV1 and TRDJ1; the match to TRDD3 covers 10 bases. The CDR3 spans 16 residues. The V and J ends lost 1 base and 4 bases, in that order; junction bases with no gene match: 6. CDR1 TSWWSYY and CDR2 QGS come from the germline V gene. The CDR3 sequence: CALGEPRGGYVDKLIF. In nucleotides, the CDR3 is TGTGCTCTTGGGGAACCCAGGGGGGGATACGTCGATAAACTCATCTTT.

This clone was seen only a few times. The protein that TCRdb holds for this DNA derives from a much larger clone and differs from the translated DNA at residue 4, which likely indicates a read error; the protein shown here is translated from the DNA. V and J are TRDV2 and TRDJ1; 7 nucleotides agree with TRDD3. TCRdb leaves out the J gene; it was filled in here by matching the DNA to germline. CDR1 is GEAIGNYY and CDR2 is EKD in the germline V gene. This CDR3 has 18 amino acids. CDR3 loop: CACNTVGGGLPYTDKLIF. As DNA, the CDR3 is TGTGCCTGTAACACCGTGGGCGGGGGATTACCTTACACCGATAAACTCATCTTT.

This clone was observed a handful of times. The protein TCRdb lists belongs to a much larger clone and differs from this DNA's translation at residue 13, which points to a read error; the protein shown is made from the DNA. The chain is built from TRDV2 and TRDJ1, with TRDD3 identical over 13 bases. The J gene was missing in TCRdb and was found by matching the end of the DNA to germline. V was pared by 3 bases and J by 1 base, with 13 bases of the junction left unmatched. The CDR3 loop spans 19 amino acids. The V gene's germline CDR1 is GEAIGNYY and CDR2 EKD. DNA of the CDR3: TGTGCCTGTGACCCTTTGACTGGGGGATACGCGTCTTCCACCGATAAACTCATCTTT. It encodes CACDPLTGGYASSTDKLIF.

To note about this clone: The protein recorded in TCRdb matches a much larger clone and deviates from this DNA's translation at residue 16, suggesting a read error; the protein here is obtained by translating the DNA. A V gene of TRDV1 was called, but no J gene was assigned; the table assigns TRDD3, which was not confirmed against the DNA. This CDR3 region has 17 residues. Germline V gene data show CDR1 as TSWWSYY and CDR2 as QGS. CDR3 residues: CALGNCQRGGVTDKLTF. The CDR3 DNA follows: TGTGCTCTTGGGAACTGTCAGAGGGGTGGGGTCACCGATAAACTCACCTTT.

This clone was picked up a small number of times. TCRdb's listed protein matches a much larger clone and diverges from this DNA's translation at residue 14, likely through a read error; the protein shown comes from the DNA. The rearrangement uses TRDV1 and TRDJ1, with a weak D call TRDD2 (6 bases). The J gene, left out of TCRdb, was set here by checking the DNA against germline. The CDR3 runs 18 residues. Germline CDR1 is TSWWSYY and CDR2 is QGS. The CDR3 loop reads CALGNWPSHPLNTGKLIF. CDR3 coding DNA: TGTGCTCTTGGGAATTGGCCTTCCCACCCCCTTAACACCGGTAAACTCATCTTT.

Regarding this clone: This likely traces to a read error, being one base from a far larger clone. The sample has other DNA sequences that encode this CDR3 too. The CDR3 reads CACDTHTGVPTDKLIF. The CDR3 DNA reads TGTGCCTGCGACACCCATACTGGGGTCCCCACCGATAAACTCATCTTT. The chain couples TRDV2 to TRDJ1, with 7 bases identical to TRDD3. The J gene, absent from TCRdb, was called here by matching the DNA to germline. CDR1 and CDR2 (germline): GEAIGNYY, EKD. The CDR3 runs 16 residues.

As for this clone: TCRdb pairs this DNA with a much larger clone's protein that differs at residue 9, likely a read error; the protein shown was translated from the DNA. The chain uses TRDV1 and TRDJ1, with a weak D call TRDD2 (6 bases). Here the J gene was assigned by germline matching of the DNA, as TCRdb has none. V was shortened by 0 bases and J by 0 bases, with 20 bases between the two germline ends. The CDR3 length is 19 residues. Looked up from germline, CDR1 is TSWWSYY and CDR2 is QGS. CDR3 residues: CALGELERILPRNTDKLIF. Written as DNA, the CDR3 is TGTGCTCTTGGGGAACTTGAGAGAATCCTACCTCGTAACACCGATAAACTCATCTTT.

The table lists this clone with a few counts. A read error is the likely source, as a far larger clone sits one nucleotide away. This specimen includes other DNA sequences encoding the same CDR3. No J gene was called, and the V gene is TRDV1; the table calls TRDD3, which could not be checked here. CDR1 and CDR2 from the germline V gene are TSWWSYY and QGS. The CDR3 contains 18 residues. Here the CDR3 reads CALGVFLKGIQTKHKLIF. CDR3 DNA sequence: TGTGCTCTTGGGGTTTTCCTAAAAGGGATACAAACGAAGCACAAACTCATCTTC.